These 5 T cell receptor beta chains originate from one sample sequenced in a study of T-cell memory formation after mild COVID-19. MiXCR, run by TCRdb on the 5' RACE reads, gives a single entry per CDR3 protein. The sample holds about 620,000 distinct CDR3 sequences, under 20% seen once. The specimen sequenced was PBMCs or a T cell subset sorted from them (not recorded which). These receptors came from an adult woman who had mild COVID-19 (a few samples of this study predate the infection). Cell type and time point are not known.

This clonotype was observed a handful of times. V usage is TRBV4-1 and J usage is TRBJ1-2; 10 bases are shared with TRBD1. The CDR3 has 14 residues. The germline gives CDR1 MGHRA, CDR2 YSYEKL. V lost 1 base, J lost 6 bases, and 2 bases stayed unmatched. The CDR3 DNA is TGCGCCAGCAGCCAAGCCGACAGGGGGCATGGCTACACCTTC. Translated: CASSQADRGHGYTF.

The chain combines TRBV12-3 or TRBV12-4 with TRBJ2-7; D not certain. Trimming shortened V by 6 bases and J by 5 bases, and 5 bases separated the two germline ends. The CDR3 spans 10 residues. CDR3 protein: CASSRNEQYF. Here the CDR3 DNA reads TGTGCCAGCAGCCGAAACGAGCAGTACTTC.

There are a few counts of this clonotype. The chain joins TRBV30 to TRBJ1-1, with a possible D match to TRBD1 (5 bases). Germline V gene sequence: CDR1 GTSNPN, CDR2 SVGIG (reference sequence). Trimming pared 0 bases from V and 5 bases from J, leaving 13 bases between. This CDR3 is built from 14 residues. The CDR3: CAWSVMGVGTEAFF. The DNA for the CDR3 is TGTGCCTGGAGTGTAATGGGGGTTGGGACTGAAGCTTTCTTT.

The gene calls are TRBV5-6 and TRBJ2-4, with D unresolved. Germline V gives CDR1 SGHDT, CDR2 YYEEEE. Trimming shortened V by 0 bases and J by 7 bases, and 14 bases separated the two germline ends. The CDR3 is 15 residues long. CDR3 coding DNA: TGTGCCAGCAGCTTGGAACTCAGCAGCCCCAACATTCAGTACTTC. Protein sequence: CASSLELSSPNIQYF.

This clonotype occurred many times. The chain uses TRBV7-9 and TRBJ2-5, with 9 nucleotides matching TRBD1. Per germline, CDR1 SEHNR and CDR2 FQNEAQ (reference sequence). This CDR3 has 14 amino acids. The junction had 5 bases not matched to a gene; V was cut back by 6 bases and J by 3 bases. CDR3 in DNA: TGTGCCAGCAGTTTAAGGGACAGGGAAGAGACCCAGTACTTC. Translated: CASSLRDREETQYF.